This T cell receptor beta chain was observed in a study of PD-1 blockade in classical Hodgkin lymphoma. Notes on the study in general: Patients starting nivolumab less than 1 year after ASCT had lower diversity and were excluded from later analyses. Patients with a complete response exhibited baseline diversity comparable to newly diagnosed patients.

Turning to this clone: Its antigen is not known.

Only in-frame clones appear in the TCRdb table, and some are missing; sequencing was by immunoSEQ multiplex PCR. The data show about 64,000 clones, approximately 92% seen once. V was cut by 8 bases and J by 5 bases, with 15 bases left in between. Germline V gene sequence: CDR1 MDHEN, CDR2 SYDVKM. The CDR3 has 13 amino acids. Time point reported: cycle 4 day 1 (C4D1), after around six weeks of nivolumab. The patients all showed relapse after autologous stem cell transplantation, while their brentuximab vedotin exposure varied. The rearrangement uses TRBV28 and TRBJ1-1, with TRBD1 as a possible D gene (5 bases). The sequencing used peripheral blood mononuclear cells (PBMCs), collected before the fourth cycle of nivolumab. The TCR was taken from a human donor with classical Hodgkin lymphoma. The CDR3 sequence: CASGPRVETEAFF. The CDR3 DNA is TGTGCCAGCGGACCCAGGGTGGAGACTGAAGCTTTCTTT.